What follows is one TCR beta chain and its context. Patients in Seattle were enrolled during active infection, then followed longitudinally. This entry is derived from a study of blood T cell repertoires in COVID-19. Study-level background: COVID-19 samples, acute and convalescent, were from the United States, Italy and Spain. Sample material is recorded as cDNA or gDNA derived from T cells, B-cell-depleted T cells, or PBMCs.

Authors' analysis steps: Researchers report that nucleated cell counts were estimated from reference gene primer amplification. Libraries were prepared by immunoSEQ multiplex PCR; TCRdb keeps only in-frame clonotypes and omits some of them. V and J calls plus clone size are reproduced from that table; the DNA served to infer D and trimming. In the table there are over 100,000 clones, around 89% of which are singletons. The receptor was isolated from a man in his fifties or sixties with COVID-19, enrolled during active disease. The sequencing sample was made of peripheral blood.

In DNA form, the CDR3 reads TGTGCCAGCAGCTTGCATGACAGGGCTGGGGCCAACGTCCTGACTTTC. Translated: CASSLHDRAGANVLTF. The V call is TRBV5-6, the J call TRBJ2-6, with 7 nucleotides matching TRBD1. The CDR3 covers 16 residues. Germline V gene sequence: CDR1 SGHDT, CDR2 YYEEEE. V shed 1 base and J 2 bases; nucleotides not matched to a gene: 3.